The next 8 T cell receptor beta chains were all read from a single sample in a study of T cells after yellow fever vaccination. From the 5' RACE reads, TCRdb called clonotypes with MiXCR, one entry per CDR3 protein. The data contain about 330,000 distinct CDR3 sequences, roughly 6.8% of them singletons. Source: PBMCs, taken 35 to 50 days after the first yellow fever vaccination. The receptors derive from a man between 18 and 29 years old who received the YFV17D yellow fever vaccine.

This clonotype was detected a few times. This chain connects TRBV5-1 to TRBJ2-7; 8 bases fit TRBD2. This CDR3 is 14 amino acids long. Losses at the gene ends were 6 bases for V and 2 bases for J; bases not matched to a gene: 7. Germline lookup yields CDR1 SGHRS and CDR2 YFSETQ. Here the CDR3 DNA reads TGCGCCAGCACCGCCGTCGGGGGGGCCTACGAGCAGTACTTC. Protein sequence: CASTAVGGAYEQYF.

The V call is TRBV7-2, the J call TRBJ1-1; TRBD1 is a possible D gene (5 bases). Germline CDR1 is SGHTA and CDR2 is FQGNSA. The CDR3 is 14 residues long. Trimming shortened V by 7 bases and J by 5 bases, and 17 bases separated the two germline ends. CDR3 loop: CASIPTGGRTEAFF. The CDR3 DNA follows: TGTGCCAGCATACCAACCGGGGGTCGGACTGAAGCTTTCTTT.

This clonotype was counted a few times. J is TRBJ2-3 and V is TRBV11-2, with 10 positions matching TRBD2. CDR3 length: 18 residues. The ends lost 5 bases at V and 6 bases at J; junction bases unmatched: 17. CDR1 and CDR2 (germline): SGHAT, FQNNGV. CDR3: CASSPPQRAGGRSDTQYF. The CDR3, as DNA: TGTGCCAGCAGCCCCCCCCAACGAGCGGGGGGGCGTTCGGATACGCAGTATTTT. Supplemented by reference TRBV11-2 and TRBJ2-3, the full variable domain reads EAGVAQSPRYKIIEKRQSVAFWCNPISGHATLYWYQQILGQGPKLLIQFQNNGVVDDSQLPKDRFSAERLKGVDSTLKIQPAKLEDSAVYLCASSPPQRAGGRSDTQYFGPGTRLTVL.

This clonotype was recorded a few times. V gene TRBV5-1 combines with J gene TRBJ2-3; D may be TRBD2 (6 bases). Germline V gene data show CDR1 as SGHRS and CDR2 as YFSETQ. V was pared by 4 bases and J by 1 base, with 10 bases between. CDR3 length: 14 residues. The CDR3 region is CASSVRDGTDTQYF. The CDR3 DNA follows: TGCGCCAGCAGCGTGCGGGACGGCACAGATACGCAGTATTTT.

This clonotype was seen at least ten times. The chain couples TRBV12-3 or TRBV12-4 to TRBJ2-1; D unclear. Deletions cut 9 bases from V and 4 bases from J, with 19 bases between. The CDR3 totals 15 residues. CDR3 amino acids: CARSVPSGPYNEQFF. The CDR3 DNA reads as TGTGCCAGGAGCGTCCCCTCCGGACCGTACAATGAGCAGTTCTTC.

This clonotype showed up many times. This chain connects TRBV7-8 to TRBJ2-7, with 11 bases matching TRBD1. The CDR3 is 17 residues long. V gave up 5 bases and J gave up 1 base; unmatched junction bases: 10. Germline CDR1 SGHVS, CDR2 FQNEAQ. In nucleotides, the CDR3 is TGTGCCAGCAGCCGGAATCAAGGGACAGGGGGGTCCTACGAGCAGTACGTC. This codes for CASSRNQGTGGSYEQYV.

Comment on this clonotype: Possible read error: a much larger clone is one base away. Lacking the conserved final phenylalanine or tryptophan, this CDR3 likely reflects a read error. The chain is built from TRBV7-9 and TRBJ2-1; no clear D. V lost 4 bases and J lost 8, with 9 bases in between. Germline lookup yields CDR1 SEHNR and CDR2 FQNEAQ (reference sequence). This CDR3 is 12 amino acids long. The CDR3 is CASSSGTYEQFS. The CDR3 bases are TGTGCCAGCAGCTCCGGAACCTATGAGCAGTTCTCC.

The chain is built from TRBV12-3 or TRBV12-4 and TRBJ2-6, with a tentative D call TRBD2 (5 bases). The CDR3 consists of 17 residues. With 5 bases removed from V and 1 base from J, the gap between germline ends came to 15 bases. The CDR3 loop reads CASSGGRQPSGANVLTF. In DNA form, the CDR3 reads TGTGCCAGCAGTGGAGGACGCCAACCGTCTGGGGCCAACGTCCTGACTTTC.